What follows are 21 T cell receptor beta chains derived from one specimen sequenced in a study of blood T cell repertoires in COVID-19. Profiled with immunoSEQ multiplex PCR; TCRdb holds only in-frame clones, not every one. The profile shows around 210,000 clones, 65% to 90% of them singletons. Material: peripheral blood. These receptors were taken from a human donor in a cohort sampled during active COVID-19.

V usage is TRBV3-1 (or the pseudogene TRBV3-2) and J usage is TRBJ2-1; tentative D call: TRBD2 (5 bases). Trimming shortened V by 1 base and J by 12 bases, and 13 bases separated the two germline ends. The germline V gene encodes CDR1 LGHDT and CDR2 YNNKEL (reference sequence). The CDR3 runs to 13 residues. The CDR3 is CASSQVQRSGQFF. CDR3 sequence (DNA): TGTGCCAGCAGCCAAGTACAGCGGTCGGGGCAGTTCTTC.

The V gene is TRBV7-2, the J gene TRBJ2-1; maybe TRBD2 (6 bases). V shed 3 bases and J shed 8 bases, with 14 bases lying between them. The CDR3 spans 14 residues. Germline V gene sequence: CDR1 SGHTA, CDR2 FQGNSA. The CDR3 nucleotides are TGTGCCAGCAGCTTTGGGGGAGGCGGCGATGAGCAGTTCTTC. Amino acids: CASSFGGGGDEQFF.

The rearrangement uses TRBV4-2 and TRBJ1-5, with a weak D call TRBD1 (5 bases). Trimming stripped 0 bases from V and 7 bases from J, with 16 bases between. Germline CDR1 reads LGHNA; CDR2 reads YNFKEQ. The CDR3 has 16 amino acids. The chain's CDR3 is CASSQDLQGRGQPQHF. The DNA of the CDR3 is TGTGCCAGCAGCCAAGATCTGCAGGGAAGGGGACAGCCCCAGCATTTT.

In DNA, the CDR3 is TGTGCCAGCAGTTTAGTGGGGGGGGCCTACGAGCAGTACTTC. Protein sequence: CASSLVGGAYEQYF. The chain uses TRBV28 and TRBJ2-7; 7 positions match TRBD2. V lost 2 bases, J lost 2 bases, and 3 bases stayed unmatched. Germline V gives CDR1 MDHEN, CDR2 SYDVKM. The CDR3 is 14 residues long.

The gene calls are TRBV5-1 and TRBJ2-2, with 8 bases matching TRBD1. Germline values: CDR1 SGHRS, CDR2 YFSETQ. Trimming removed 0 bases from V and 3 bases from J; junction bases left unmatched: 10. The CDR3 extends over 18 amino acids. The CDR3 region is CASSLGPLGQEDTGELFF. The CDR3 region has the DNA TGCGCCAGCAGCTTGGGGCCTCTGGGACAGGAGGACACCGGGGAGCTGTTTTTT. Supplemented by reference TRBV5-1 and TRBJ2-2, the full variable domain reads KAGVTQTPRYLIKTRGQQVTLSCSPISGHRSVSWYQQTPGQGLQFLFEYFSETQRNKGNFPGRFSGRQFSNSRSEMNVSTLELGDSALYLCASSLGPLGQEDTGELFFGEGSRLTVL.

The chain joins TRBV7-2 to TRBJ2-7; D is uncertain. V was clipped by 5 bases and J by 4 bases, with 12 bases between them. From germline, CDR1 is SGHTA and CDR2 FQGNSA. This CDR3 spans 13 amino acids. The CDR3 sequence is CASSRSPQYEQYF. The DNA for the CDR3 is TGTGCCAGCAGCCGGTCGCCTCAATACGAGCAGTACTTC.

The chain recombines TRBV18 with TRBJ1-5; 9 bases match TRBD1. Germline V gene data show CDR1 as KGHSH and CDR2 as LQKENI. The V and J ends lost 0 bases and 4 bases, in that order; junction bases with no gene match: 7. The CDR3 has 17 residues. CDR3 in amino acids: CASSPPRGQGMNQPQHF. Here the CDR3 DNA reads TGTGCCAGCTCACCACCGAGGGGACAGGGCATGAATCAGCCCCAGCATTTT.

The chain is built from TRBV27 and TRBJ2-2; D gene uncertain. CDR1 and CDR2 (germline): MNHEY, SMNVEV (reference sequence). The CDR3 sequence is 14 residues long. V dropped 2 bases and J dropped 3 bases, with 7 bases sitting between them. DNA for the CDR3: TGTGCCAGCAGTTTACAGTCCTACACCGGGGAGCTGTTTTTT. Translated, it gives CASSLQSYTGELFF.

CDR3 in DNA: TGTGCCAGCTCACCAGACCCGGGTCAGAACACTGAAGCTTTCTTT. Amino acid sequence: CASSPDPGQNTEAFF. This chain uses TRBV18 with TRBJ1-1; D not resolved. V lost 2 bases and J 1 base, leaving 11 bases between the germline ends. Per the germline V gene, CDR1 is KGHSH and CDR2 is LQKENI. The CDR3 runs to 15 residues.

The chain couples TRBV28 to TRBJ1-6, with D perhaps matching TRBD1 (5 bases). Trimming removed 1 base from V and 9 bases from J, with 13 bases in between. The CDR3 consists of 15 residues. CDR1 is MDHEN, CDR2 SYDVKM, per germline. This CDR3 is CASSLFQGLGSPLHF. The DNA of the CDR3 is TGTGCCAGCAGTTTATTTCAGGGTTTGGGTTCACCCCTCCACTTT.

The V call is TRBV19, the J call TRBJ2-7; no clear D. The V end lost 3 bases, the J end lost 7 bases, and 13 bases lay between the germline ends. Germline V gene lookup returns CDR1 LNHDA and CDR2 SQIVND (reference sequence). The CDR3 has 13 amino acids. CDR3 DNA sequence: TGTGCCAGTAGTATTGGCAGGAATTTGGAGCAGTACTTC. It yields the protein CASSIGRNLEQYF. The full variable domain, completed using reference TRBV19 and TRBJ2-7, is DGGITQSPKYLFRKEGQNVTLSCEQNLNHDAMYWYRQDPGQGLRLIYYSQIVNDFQKGDIAEGYSVSREKKESFPLTVTSAQKNPTAFYLCASSIGRNLEQYFGPGTRLTVT.

V is TRBV11-2 and J is TRBJ2-1; no firm D call. Trimming removed 0 bases at V and 1 base at J, with 10 bases between. The CDR3 is 16 amino acids. Germline values: CDR1 SGHAT, CDR2 FQNNGV. CDR3 protein: CASSLELLPSYNEQFF. DNA of the CDR3: TGTGCCAGCAGCTTAGAACTACTCCCTTCCTACAATGAGCAGTTCTTC.

The chain has TRBV29-1 and TRBJ2-1, with 8 bases fitting TRBD2. Germline lookup yields CDR1 SQVTM and CDR2 ANQGSEA. J was trimmed by 9 bases and V by 2 bases; bases with no gene match: 6. CDR3 size: 13 residues. The CDR3: CSVERGLAPEQFF. In DNA form, the CDR3 reads TGCAGCGTTGAACGCGGACTAGCCCCTGAGCAGTTCTTC.

The chain carries TRBV24-1 and TRBJ1-2, with TRBD1 matching over 7 bases. The CDR3 covers 15 residues. Germline trimming cut 3 bases from V and 3 bases from J; bases unmatched to any gene: 6. CDR1 is KGHDR, CDR2 SFDVKD, per germline. Here the CDR3 DNA reads TGTGCCACCAGTGATAGGACAGGTGGGGACTATGGCTACACCTTC. It translates to CATSDRTGGDYGYTF.

The chain joins TRBV4-2 to TRBJ1-4; TRBD1 matches at 9 bases. With 0 bases clipped from V and 7 bases from J, the junction kept 6 bases outside the gene matches. From germline, CDR1 is LGHNA and CDR2 YNFKEQ. The CDR3 has 16 residues. CDR3 DNA: TGTGCCAGCAGCCAAGATCCGACAGGGGGAAGTGAAAAACTGTTTTTT. Protein: CASSQDPTGGSEKLFF.

This chain links TRBV11-2 with TRBJ1-2, with D possibly TRBD1 on 6 matching bases. This CDR3 has 14 amino acids. Trimming removed 3 bases from V and 4 bases from J, with 12 bases in between. The germline CDR1 and CDR2 sequences are SGHAT and FQNNGV. CDR3 nucleotides: TGTGCCAGCAGCTTGATTGGACAGACCTATGGCTACACCTTC. This codes for CASSLIGQTYGYTF. Filled out from reference TRBV11-2 and TRBJ1-2, the complete variable domain reads EAGVAQSPRYKIIEKRQSVAFWCNPISGHATLYWYQQILGQGPKLLIQFQNNGVVDDSQLPKDRFSAERLKGVDSTLKIQPAKLEDSAVYLCASSLIGQTYGYTFGSGTRLTVV.

This rearrangement joins TRBV19 to TRBJ2-4; D call uncertain. The CDR3 is 15 amino acids. V dropped 5 bases and J dropped 5 bases, with 16 bases sitting between them. From germline, CDR1 is LNHDA and CDR2 SQIVND (reference sequence). The CDR3 DNA sequence: TGTGCCAGTAGTCCGGGTCTCGGCTTTGAAAACATTCAGTACTTC. It codes for CASSPGLGFENIQYF.

The CDR3 DNA reads as TGTGCCAGCAGCCCCCAGCCCCAGGGGAACACTGAAGCTTTCTTT. Translating it yields CASSPQPQGNTEAFF. The chain employs TRBV7-2 and TRBJ1-1, with D tentatively TRBD1 (5 bases). The germline V gene encodes CDR1 SGHTA and CDR2 FQGNSA. Trimming removed 5 bases from V and 1 base from J, with 14 bases in between. CDR3 length equals 15 residues.

This rearrangement joins TRBV24-1 to TRBJ2-3; 7 nucleotides line up with TRBD2. Germline assignment: CDR1 KGHDR and CDR2 SFDVKD. With 2 bases clipped from V and 4 bases from J, the junction kept 5 bases outside the gene matches. The CDR3 runs 15 residues. This CDR3 reads CATSDWRERSDTQYF. In DNA form, the CDR3 reads TGTGCCACCAGTGATTGGCGGGAGAGGTCAGATACGCAGTATTTT.

The gene calls are TRBV11-2 and TRBJ1-5; weak D call: TRBD1 (5 bases). Between the trimmed V and J ends, which lost 1 base and 0 bases, there was a span of 16 bases. The CDR3 contains 18 residues. Germline V lookup: CDR1 SGHAT, CDR2 FQNNGV. DNA of the CDR3: TGTGCCAGCAGCTTAGGGTTTGGGGCTACAGGTAGCAATCAGCCCCAGCATTTT. Translated: CASSLGFGATGSNQPQHF.

The chain combines TRBV5-8 with TRBJ2-1; 8 nucleotides match TRBD2. J gave up 10 bases and V 2 bases, and 11 bases lay outside the gene matches. Germline CDR1 and CDR2: SGHTS and YDEGEE. The CDR3 runs to 15 residues. CDR3 protein: CASSFTSGFPDEQFF. The CDR3 DNA is TGTGCCAGCAGCTTCACTAGCGGATTCCCCGACGAGCAGTTCTTC.